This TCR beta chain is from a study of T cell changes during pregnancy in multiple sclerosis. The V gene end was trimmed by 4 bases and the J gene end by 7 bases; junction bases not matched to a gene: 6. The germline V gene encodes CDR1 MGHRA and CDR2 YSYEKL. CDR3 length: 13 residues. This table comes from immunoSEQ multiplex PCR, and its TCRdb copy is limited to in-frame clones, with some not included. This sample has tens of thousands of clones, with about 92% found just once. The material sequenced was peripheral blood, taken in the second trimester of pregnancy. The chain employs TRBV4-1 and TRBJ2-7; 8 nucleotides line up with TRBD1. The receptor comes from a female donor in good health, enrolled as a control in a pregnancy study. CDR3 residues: CASSRVGTGEQYF. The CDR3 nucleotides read TGCGCCAGCAGCCGCGTCGGGACAGGTGAGCAGTACTTC.